The rows below give T cell receptor beta chains drawn from one sample of a study of PD-1 blockade in classical Hodgkin lymphoma. Sequenced by immunoSEQ multiplex PCR; TCRdb stores in-frame clones only, minus some. The sample shows about 36,000 clones, more than 65% of them seen only once. The source material was peripheral blood mononuclear cells (PBMCs), sampled before the second cycle of nivolumab. These receptors were obtained from a human donor with classical Hodgkin lymphoma. Each CDR3 is given with its conserved first and last residue. Each record gives: J gene, clone size, V gene, D gene, CDR3 DNA, CDR3 protein. D genes are given only for firm matches. Expanded clones get a size class; other rows say once, few or many, or leave the size out.

j_gene: TRBJ2-3
abundance: -
v_gene: TRBV28
d_gene: -
CDR3nt: TGTGCCAGCAGTTTACTGCGGACTCCCGCCAGTACGCAGTATTTT
CDR3aa: CASSLLRTPASTQYF

j_gene: TRBJ2-3
abundance: -
v_gene: TRBV10-3
d_gene: -
CDR3nt: TGTGCCATCAGTGGGGTAGGGGCGAGCACAGATACGCAGTATTTT
CDR3aa: CAISGVGASTDTQYF

j_gene: TRBJ1-3
abundance: few
v_gene: TRBV4-3
d_gene: -
CDR3nt: TGCGCCAGCAGCCTAATGGCGGGGTCTGGAAACACCATATATTTT
CDR3aa: CASSLMAGSGNTIYF

j_gene: TRBJ2-1
abundance: -
v_gene: TRBV10-3
d_gene: -
CDR3nt: TGTGCCATCAGTGGGACAGAGACCTACAATGAGCAGTTCTTC
CDR3aa: CAISGTETYNEQFF

j_gene: TRBJ2-7
abundance: -
v_gene: TRBV2
d_gene: -
CDR3nt: TGTGCCAGCAGTGAAGCTAATTTTGACAGCTACGAGCAGTACTTC
CDR3aa: CASSEANFDSYEQYF

j_gene: TRBJ1-4
abundance: -
v_gene: TRBV2
d_gene: TRBD1
CDR3nt: TGTGCCAGCAGCGGACAGGGCCTCCCGAATGAAAAACTGTTTTTT
CDR3aa: CASSGQGLPNEKLFF

j_gene: TRBJ2-1
abundance: once
v_gene: TRBV6-6
d_gene: -
CDR3nt: TGTGCCAGCAGTTACATCGGGGTAGTACAGAATGAGCAGTTCTTC
CDR3aa: CASSYIGVVQNEQFF

j_gene: TRBJ2-7
abundance: many
v_gene: TRBV7-2
d_gene: TRBD1
CDR3nt: TGTGCCAGCAGCTTAGTTCCGGGGCAGGGGGTCAGCGAGCAGTACTTC
CDR3aa: CASSLVPGQGVSEQYF

j_gene: TRBJ2-7
abundance: -
v_gene: TRBV6-5
d_gene: TRBD1
CDR3nt: TGTGCCAGCAGGCGAGGACAGGGGAACTACGAGCAGTACTTC
CDR3aa: CASRRGQGNYEQYF

j_gene: TRBJ2-7
abundance: few
v_gene: TRBV6-5
d_gene: TRBD1
CDR3nt: TGTGCCAGCCGGACCGGGACAGGGGTGTACGAGCAGTACTTC
CDR3aa: CASRTGTGVYEQYF

j_gene: TRBJ2-7
abundance: -
v_gene: TRBV5-4
d_gene: TRBD2
CDR3nt: TGTGCCAGCAGTTTAGCGGGACAAGCCTACGAGCAGTACTTC
CDR3aa: CASSLAGQAYEQYF